This T cell receptor beta chain was captured in a study of Ad26.COV2.S vaccination and SARS-CoV-2 variants. At the level of the study: The study gave Ad26.COV2.S intramuscularly, once or twice 56 days apart. The study's findings and limits: TCR breadth and depth analyses may have underestimated total T cell responses.

Treatment indicated: about 20 received Ad26.COV2.S at low or high dose, single or two shots; roughly 5 received placebo; per-sample allocation not given. Following the first vaccine or placebo injection, samples were taken on day 63. The shot given was an Ad26 vector that makes Wuhan-strain SARS-CoV-2 spike. Details on this clone: No antigen is known for it.

Germline assignment: CDR1 SGHRS and CDR2 YFSETQ. The trim removed 3 bases at V and 9 bases at J, leaving 11 bases unmatched. This CDR3 region has 15 residues. Profiled with immunoSEQ multiplex PCR; TCRdb holds only in-frame clones, not every one. In the table there are 510,000 or so clones, about 83% of which are singletons. J is TRBJ2-2 and V is TRBV5-1; 7 nucleotides match TRBD2. This sample comprised peripheral blood, obtained in a trial of Ad26.COV2.S vaccine versus placebo. The clonotype comes from a person aged 18-65 years who received the Ad26.COV2.S COVID-19 vaccine or a placebo. The CDR3 region is CASSSGGLPHRELFF. CDR3 sequence (DNA): TGCGCCAGCAGCTCGGGAGGTCTACCCCACCGGGAGCTGTTTTTT.